Given below is one T cell receptor beta chain in context. The target antigen is unknown. Other DNA variants within this sample encode the same CDR3. PCR amplification relied on 60 Vbeta primers (plus 13 Jbeta primers). Source study methods: As a later analysis found, there were 78 million or so unique TCR beta chains, of which around 9.9 million were shared. The protocol was immunoSEQ multiplex PCR, while the TCRdb copy is restricted to in-frame clones and leaves out a portion. V, J and clone size reflect that table, while D and trimming were determined from the DNA. This sample has roughly 130,000 clones; 8.5% to 10% occur once, and the top ten carry 4.5% to 6%. The data were obtained in a study of cytomegalovirus exposure and HLA in healthy donors. The study, taken as a whole, reports: A later analysis found common viral pathogens apparently linked to several of the most significant clusters. Within an earlier analysis, most TCR beta V segments proved productive either about 87% or about 30% of the time.

The origin of this receptor is a middle-aged man in good health and CMV-seronegative. The specimen was PBMCs.

The DNA for the CDR3 is TGTGCCAGCAGCTTAGGGAGGGTATTATCGACTGAAGCTTTCTTT. Its translation: CASSLGRVLSTEAFF. This chain uses TRBV7-2 with TRBJ1-1, with D uncertain. The CDR3 is made up of 15 amino acids. Germline loops: CDR1 SGHTA, CDR2 FQGNSA. V was clipped by 1 base and J by 5 bases, with 14 bases between them.